This T cell receptor delta chain derives from a study of gamma-delta chains in newborns, infants, children. TCRdb made new clone calls on the reads using CATT. The sample records about 4,200 delta-chain clones, around 15% being singletons. V dropped 2 bases and J dropped 5; count of bases not matched to a gene: 24. Germline V gene data show CDR1 as GEAIGNYY and CDR2 as EKD. The CDR3 covers 20 residues. Remarks on this clone: A much larger clone lies one base from this, so it may be a read error. At the DNA level, this CDR3 is encoded by other sequences in the same sample as well.

V is TRDV2 and J is TRDJ1, with TRDD3 matching over 8 bases. Sequences were obtained from blood. This TCR came from a child who was a newborn, infant or young child, either healthy, febrile or measles-vaccinated (not recorded which). The CDR3 protein is CACDSLRGLGGYPHQDKLIF. CDR3 coding DNA: TGTGCCTGTGACAGCCTTCGTGGACTGGGGGGCTACCCTCACCAAGATAAACTCATCTTT.